The clone carrying this T cell receptor (beta chain) was counted a few times. The target antigen is unknown. A read error may account for a junction end that differs from germline. CDR1 DFQATT and CDR2 SNEGSKA come from the germline V gene (reference sequence). There are 16 residues in the CDR3. The data were obtained in a study of CD8 T cells in ankylosing spondylitis. TCRdb reanalysed the 5' RACE reads using MiXCR and keeps one entry per CDR3 protein. The table includes approximately 540,000 distinct CDR3 sequences, roughly 12% detected once. Study findings and constraints: A TCR beta motif made of 7 to 9 highly homologous variants seemed typical of ankylosing spondylitis blood.

This TCR was sampled from a male donor with ankylosing spondylitis. Sequencing input: blood, either unsorted or a sorted T cell fraction (not recorded which). This chain connects TRBV20-1 to TRBJ2-1; TRBD2 agrees at 9 bases. CDR3 sequence reads: CSAPSYSSGTYNEQSF. CDR3 nucleotides: TGCAGTGCTCCTTCTTATTCTAGCGGGACCTACAATGAGCAGTCCTTC.